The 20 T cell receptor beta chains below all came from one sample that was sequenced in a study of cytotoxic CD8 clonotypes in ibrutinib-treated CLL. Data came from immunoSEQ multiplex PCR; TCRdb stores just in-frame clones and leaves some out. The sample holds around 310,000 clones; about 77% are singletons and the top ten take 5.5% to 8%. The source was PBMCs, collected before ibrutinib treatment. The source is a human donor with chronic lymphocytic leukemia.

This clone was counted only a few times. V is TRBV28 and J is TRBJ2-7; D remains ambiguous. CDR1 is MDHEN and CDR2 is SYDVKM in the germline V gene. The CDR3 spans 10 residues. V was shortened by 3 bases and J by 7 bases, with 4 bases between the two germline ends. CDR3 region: CASSLGEQYF. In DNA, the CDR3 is TGTGCCAGCAGTTTGGGGGAGCAGTACTTC.

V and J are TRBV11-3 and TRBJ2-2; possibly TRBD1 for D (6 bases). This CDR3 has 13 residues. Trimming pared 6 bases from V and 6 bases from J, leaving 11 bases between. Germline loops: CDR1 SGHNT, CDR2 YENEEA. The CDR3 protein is CASRQGRSGELFF. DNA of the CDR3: TGTGCCAGCAGACAGGGACGGTCCGGGGAGCTGTTTTTT.

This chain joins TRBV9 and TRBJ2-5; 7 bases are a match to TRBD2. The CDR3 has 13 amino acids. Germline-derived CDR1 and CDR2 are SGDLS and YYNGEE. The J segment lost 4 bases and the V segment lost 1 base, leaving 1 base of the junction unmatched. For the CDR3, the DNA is TGTGCCAGCAGCGTAACGGGAGGAGAGACCCAGTACTTC. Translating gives CASSVTGGETQYF.

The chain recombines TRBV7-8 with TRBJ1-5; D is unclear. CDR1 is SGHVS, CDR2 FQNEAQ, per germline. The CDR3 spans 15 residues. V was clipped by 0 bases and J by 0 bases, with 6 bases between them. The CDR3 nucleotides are TGTGCCAGCAGCTTAGCAGGGTATAGCAATCAGCCCCAGCATTTT. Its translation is CASSLAGYSNQPQHF. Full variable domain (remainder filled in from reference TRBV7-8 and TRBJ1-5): GAGVSQSPRYKVAKRGQDVALRCDPISGHVSLFWYQQALGQGPEFLTYFQNEAQLDKSGLPSDRFFAERPEGSVSTLKIQRTQQEDSAVYLCASSLAGYSNQPQHFGDGTRLSIL.

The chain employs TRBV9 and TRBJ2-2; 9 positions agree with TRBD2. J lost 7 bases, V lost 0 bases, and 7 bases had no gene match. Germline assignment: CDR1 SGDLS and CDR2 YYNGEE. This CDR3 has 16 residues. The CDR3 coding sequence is TGTGCCAGCAGCGTAGCCGCGGGAGGGCCCATCGGGGAGCTGTTTTTT. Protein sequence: CASSVAAGGPIGELFF.

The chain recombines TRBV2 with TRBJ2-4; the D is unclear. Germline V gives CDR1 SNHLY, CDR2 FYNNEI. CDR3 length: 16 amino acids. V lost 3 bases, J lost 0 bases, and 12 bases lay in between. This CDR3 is CASSESEYKAKNIQYF. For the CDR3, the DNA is TGTGCCAGCAGTGAGTCAGAATACAAAGCCAAAAACATTCAGTACTTC. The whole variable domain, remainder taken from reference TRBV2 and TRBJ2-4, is EPEVTQTPSHQVTQMGQEVILRCVPISNHLYFYWYRQILGQKVEFLVSFYNNEISEKSEIFDDQFSVERPDGSNFTLKIRSTKLEDSAMYFCASSESEYKAKNIQYFGAGTRLSVL.

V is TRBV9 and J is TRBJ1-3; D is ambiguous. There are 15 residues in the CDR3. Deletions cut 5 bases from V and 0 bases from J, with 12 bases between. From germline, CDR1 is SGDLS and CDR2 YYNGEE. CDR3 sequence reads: CASSSGMTSGNTIYF. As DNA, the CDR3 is TGTGCCAGCAGTTCCGGGATGACCTCTGGAAACACCATATATTTT. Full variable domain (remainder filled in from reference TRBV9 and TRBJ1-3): DSGVTQTPKHLITATGQRVTLRCSPRSGDLSVYWYQQSLDQGLQFLIQYYNGEERAKGNILERFSAQQFPDLHSELNLSSLELGDSALYFCASSSGMTSGNTIYFGEGSWLTVV.

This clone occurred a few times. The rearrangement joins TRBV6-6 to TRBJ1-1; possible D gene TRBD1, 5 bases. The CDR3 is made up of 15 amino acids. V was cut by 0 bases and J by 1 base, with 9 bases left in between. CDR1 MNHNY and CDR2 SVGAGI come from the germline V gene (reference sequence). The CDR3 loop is CASSYSGPGNTEAFF. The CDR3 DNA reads TGTGCCAGCAGTTACTCGGGACCTGGGAACACTGAAGCTTTCTTT.

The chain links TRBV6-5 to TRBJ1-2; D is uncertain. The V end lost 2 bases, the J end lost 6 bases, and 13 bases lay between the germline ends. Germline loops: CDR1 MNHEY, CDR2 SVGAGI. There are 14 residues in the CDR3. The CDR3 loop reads CASSYGPAIDGYTF. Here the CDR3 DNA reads TGTGCCAGCAGTTACGGTCCTGCGATCGATGGCTACACCTTC.

The CDR3 region has the DNA TGTGCCAGCAGTTTACGGGGGACAGGCGGTGGCTACACCTTC. Amino acids: CASSLRGTGGGYTF. The chain joins TRBV27 to TRBJ1-2; 8 bases map to TRBD1. Germline CDR1 and CDR2: MNHEY and SMNVEV (reference sequence). J was trimmed by 7 bases and V by 2 bases; bases with no gene match: 6. The CDR3 is 14 residues long.

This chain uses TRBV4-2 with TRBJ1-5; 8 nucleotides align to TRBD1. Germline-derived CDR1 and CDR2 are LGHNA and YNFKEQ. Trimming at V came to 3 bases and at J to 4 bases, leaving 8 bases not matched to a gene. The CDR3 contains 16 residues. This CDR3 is CASSQGRDRSNQPQHF. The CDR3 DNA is TGTGCCAGCAGCCAGGGTAGGGACAGGTCAAATCAGCCCCAGCATTTT.

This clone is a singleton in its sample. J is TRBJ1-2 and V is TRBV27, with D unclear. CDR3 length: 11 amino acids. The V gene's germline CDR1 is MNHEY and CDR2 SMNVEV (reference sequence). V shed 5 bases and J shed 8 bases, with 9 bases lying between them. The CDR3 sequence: CASSDDQGYTF. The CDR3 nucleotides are TGTGCCAGCAGTGATGACCAAGGCTACACCTTC.

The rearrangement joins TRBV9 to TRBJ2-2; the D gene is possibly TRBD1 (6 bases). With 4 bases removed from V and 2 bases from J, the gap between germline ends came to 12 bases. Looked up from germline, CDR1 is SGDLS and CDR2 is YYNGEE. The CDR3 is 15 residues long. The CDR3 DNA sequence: TGTGCCAGCAGCACCCGGACAGCAAACACCGGGGAGCTGTTTTTT. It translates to CASSTRTANTGELFF. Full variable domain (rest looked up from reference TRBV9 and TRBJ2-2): DSGVTQTPKHLITATGQRVTLRCSPRSGDLSVYWYQQSLDQGLQFLIQYYNGEERAKGNILERFSAQQFPDLHSELNLSSLELGDSALYFCASSTRTANTGELFFGEGSRLTVL.

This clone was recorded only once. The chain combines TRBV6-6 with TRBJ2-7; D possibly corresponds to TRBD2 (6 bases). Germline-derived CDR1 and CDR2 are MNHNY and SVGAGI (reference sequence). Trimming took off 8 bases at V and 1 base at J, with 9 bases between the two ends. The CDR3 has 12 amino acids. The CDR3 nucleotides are TGTGCCAGCTCCGGGACTTCCTACGAGCAGTACTTC. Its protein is CASSGTSYEQYF.

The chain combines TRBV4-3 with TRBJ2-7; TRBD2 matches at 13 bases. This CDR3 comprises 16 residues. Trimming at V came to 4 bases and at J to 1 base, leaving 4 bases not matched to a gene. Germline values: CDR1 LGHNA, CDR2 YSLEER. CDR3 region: CASSRGLAGASYEQYF. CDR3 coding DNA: TGCGCCAGCAGCCGAGGACTAGCGGGAGCGTCCTACGAGCAGTACTTC.

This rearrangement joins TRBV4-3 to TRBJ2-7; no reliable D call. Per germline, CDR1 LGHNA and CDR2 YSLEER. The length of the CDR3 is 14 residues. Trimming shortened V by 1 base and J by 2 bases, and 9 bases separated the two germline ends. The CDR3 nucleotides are TGCGCCAGCAGCCAAGGACTTCTGACCTACGAGCAGTACTTC. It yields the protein CASSQGLLTYEQYF.

The chain's CDR3 is CASSPHLLGLGSAGELFF. As DNA, the CDR3 is TGTGCCAGCAGCCCCCATCTCTTGGGACTAGGCAGCGCCGGGGAGCTGTTTTTT. The V and J genes are TRBV9 and TRBJ2-2, with 8 bases aligning to TRBD2. The CDR3 is 18 amino acids. The V segment lost 4 bases and the J segment 6 bases; nucleotides outside the gene matches: 17. Germline CDR1 and CDR2: SGDLS and YYNGEE.

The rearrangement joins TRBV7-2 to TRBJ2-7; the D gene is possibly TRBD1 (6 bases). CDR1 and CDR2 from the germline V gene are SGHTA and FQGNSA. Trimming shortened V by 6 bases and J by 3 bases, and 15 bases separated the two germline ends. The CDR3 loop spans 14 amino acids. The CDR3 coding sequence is TGTGCCAGCAGTGCGGACAGAGAAAACTACGAGCAGTACTTC. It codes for CASSADRENYEQYF. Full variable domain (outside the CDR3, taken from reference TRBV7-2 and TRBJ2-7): GAGVSQSPSNKVTEKGKDVELRCDPISGHTALYWYRQSLGQGLEFLIYFQGNSAPDKSGLPSDRFSAERTGGSVSTLTIQRTQQEDSAVYLCASSADRENYEQYFGPGTRLTVT.

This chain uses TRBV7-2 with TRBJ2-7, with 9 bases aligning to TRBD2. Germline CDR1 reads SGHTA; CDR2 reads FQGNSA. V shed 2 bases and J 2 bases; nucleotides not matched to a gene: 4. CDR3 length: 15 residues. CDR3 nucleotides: TGTGCCAGCAGCTTAACGCGGGAGGGACCCTACGAGCAGTACTTC. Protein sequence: CASSLTREGPYEQYF. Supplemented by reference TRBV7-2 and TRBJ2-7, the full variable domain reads GAGVSQSPSNKVTEKGKDVELRCDPISGHTALYWYRQSLGQGLEFLIYFQGNSAPDKSGLPSDRFSAERTGGSVSTLTIQRTQQEDSAVYLCASSLTREGPYEQYFGPGTRLTVT.

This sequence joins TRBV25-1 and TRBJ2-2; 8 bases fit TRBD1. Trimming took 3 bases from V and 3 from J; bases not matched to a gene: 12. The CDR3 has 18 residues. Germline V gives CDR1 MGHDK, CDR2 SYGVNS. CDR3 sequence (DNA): TGTGCCAGCAGTGACCCGCCCCCCGGGACAGGCTACACCGGGGAGCTGTTTTTT. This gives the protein CASSDPPPGTGYTGELFF.